Listed here is a single TCR beta chain. The CDR3 spans 12 residues. Germline V gene sequence: CDR1 SQVTM, CDR2 ANQGSEA. V dropped 2 bases and J dropped 3 bases, with 8 bases sitting between them. This sample is drawn from a study of identical twins. A universal primer site arose from template switching, and cDNA bore unique molecular identifiers. Using its own MiXCR run on the 5' RACE reads, TCRdb lists one record per CDR3 protein. The table has 450,000 to 500,000 distinct CDR3 sequences, roughly an eighth seen once. These data also featured in a second study, about yellow fever vaccine responses in identical twins.

This receptor was obtained from a young woman in good health. The chain couples TRBV29-1 to TRBJ2-7, with TRBD2 as a possible D gene (6 bases). The source material was CD4+ T cells sorted from blood. The CDR3 region has the DNA TGCAGCGTTGAACTCGGGAGCTACGAGCAGTACTTC. It is translated as CSVELGSYEQYF.